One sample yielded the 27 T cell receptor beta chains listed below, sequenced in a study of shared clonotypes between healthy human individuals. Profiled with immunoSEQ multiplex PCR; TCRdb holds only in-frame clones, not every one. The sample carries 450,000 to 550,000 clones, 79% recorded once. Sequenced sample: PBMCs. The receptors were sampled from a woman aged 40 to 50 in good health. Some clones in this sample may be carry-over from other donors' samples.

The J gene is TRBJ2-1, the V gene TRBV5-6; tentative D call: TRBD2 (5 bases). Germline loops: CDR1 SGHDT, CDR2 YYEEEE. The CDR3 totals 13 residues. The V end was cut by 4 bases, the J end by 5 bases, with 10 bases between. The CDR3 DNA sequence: TGTGCCAGCAGCCCTGGACTGAACAATGAGCAGTTCTTC. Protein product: CASSPGLNNEQFF.

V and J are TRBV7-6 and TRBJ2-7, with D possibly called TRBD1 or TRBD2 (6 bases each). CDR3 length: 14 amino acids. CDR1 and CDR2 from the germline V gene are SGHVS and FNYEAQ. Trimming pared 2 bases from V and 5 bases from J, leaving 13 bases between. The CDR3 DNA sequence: TGTGCCAGCAGCTTACTACAGGGAGGCGACGAGCAGTACTTC. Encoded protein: CASSLLQGGDEQYF.

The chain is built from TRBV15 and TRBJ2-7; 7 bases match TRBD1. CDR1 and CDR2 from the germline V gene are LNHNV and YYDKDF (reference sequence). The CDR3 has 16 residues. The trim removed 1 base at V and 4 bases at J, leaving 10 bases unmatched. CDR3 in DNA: TGTGCCACCAGCAGAGTGGGAACAGGGGTGGGGTACGAGCAGTACTTC. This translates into CATSRVGTGVGYEQYF.

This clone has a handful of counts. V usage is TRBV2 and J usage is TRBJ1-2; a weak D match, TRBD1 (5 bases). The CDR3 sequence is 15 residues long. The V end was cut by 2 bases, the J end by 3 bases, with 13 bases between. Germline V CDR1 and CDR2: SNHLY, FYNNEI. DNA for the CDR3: TGTGCCAGCAGTGAATTAAGGTCGGGGGACTATGGCTACACCTTC. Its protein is CASSELRSGDYGYTF. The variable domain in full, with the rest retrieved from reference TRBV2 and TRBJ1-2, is EPEVTQTPSHQVTQMGQEVILRCVPISNHLYFYWYRQILGQKVEFLVSFYNNEISEKSEIFDDQFSVERPDGSNFTLKIRSTKLEDSAMYFCASSELRSGDYGYTFGSGTRLTVV.

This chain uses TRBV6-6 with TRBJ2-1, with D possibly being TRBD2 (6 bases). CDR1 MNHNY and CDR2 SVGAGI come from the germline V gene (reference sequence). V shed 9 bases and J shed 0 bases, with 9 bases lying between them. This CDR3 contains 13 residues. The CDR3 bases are TGTGCCAGTTCAGCGGGCTCCTACAATGAGCAGTTCTTC. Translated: CASSAGSYNEQFF.

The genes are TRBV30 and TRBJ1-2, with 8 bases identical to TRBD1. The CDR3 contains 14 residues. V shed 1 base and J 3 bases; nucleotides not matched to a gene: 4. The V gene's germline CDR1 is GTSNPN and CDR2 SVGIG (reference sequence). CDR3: CAWSDGQGDYGYTF. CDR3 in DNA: TGTGCCTGGAGTGATGGACAGGGAGACTATGGCTACACCTTC.

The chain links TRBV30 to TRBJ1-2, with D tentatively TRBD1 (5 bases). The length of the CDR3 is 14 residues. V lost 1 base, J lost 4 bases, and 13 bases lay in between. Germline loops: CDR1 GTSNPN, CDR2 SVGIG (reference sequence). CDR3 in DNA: TGTGCCTGGAGTGACTCGGGGCAGGCCTATGGCTACACCTTC. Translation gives CAWSDSGQAYGYTF.

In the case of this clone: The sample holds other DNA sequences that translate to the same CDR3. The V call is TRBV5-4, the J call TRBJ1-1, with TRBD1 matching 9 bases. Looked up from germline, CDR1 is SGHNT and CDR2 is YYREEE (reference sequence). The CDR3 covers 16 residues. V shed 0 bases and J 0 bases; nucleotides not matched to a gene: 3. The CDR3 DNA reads TGTGCCAGCAGCTTGGGACAGGGGGTCGTGAACACTGAAGCTTTCTTT. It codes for CASSLGQGVVNTEAFF.

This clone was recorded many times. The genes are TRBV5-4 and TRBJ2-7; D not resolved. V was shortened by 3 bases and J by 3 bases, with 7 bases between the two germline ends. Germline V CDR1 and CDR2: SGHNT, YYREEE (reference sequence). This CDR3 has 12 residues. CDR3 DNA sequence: TGTGCCAGCAGCTATGGAGTCTACGAGCAGTACTTC. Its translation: CASSYGVYEQYF.

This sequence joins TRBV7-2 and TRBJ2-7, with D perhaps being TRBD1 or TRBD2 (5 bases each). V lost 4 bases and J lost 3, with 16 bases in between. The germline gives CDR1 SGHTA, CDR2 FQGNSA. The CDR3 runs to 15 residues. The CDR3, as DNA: TGTGCCAGCAGCTCGACGTCGGGGCTTGACTACGAGCAGTACTTC. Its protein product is CASSSTSGLDYEQYF. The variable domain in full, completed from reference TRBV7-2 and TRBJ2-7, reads GAGVSQSPSNKVTEKGKDVELRCDPISGHTALYWYRQSLGQGLEFLIYFQGNSAPDKSGLPSDRFSAERTGGSVSTLTIQRTQQEDSAVYLCASSSTSGLDYEQYFGPGTRLTVT.

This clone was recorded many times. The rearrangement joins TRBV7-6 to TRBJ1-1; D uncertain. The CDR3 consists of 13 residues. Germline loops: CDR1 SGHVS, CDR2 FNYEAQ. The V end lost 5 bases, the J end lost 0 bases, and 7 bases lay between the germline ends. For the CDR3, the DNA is TGTGCCAGCAGCCAAGCCCTGAACACTGAAGCTTTCTTT. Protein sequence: CASSQALNTEAFF.

The CDR3 DNA sequence: TGTGCCAGAAGCCTGGACAGGTTCTCCTACGAGCAGTACTTC. Translating it yields CARSLDRFSYEQYF. The rearrangement uses TRBV5-3 and TRBJ2-7, with 7 bases that match TRBD1. TRBV5-3 is treated as an ORF (open reading frame) with a function not yet certain. The CDR3 runs to 14 residues. Unmatched junction bases numbered 4, after V lost 4 bases and J lost 0 bases.

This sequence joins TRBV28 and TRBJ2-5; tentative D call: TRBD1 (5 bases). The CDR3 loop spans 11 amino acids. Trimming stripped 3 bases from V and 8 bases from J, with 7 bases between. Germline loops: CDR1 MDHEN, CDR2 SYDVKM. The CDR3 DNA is TGTGCCAGCAGTTTCACAGGTACCCAGTACTTC. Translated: CASSFTGTQYF.

The CDR3 protein is CASSHPPTSGTGAYSNQPQHF. DNA for the CDR3: TGCGCCAGCAGCCACCCCCCGACTTCTGGGACAGGGGCCTATAGCAATCAGCCCCAGCATTTT. V usage is TRBV5-1 and J usage is TRBJ1-5, with TRBD1 identical over 10 bases. Germline V lookup: CDR1 SGHRS, CDR2 YFSETQ. The CDR3 contains 21 residues. V lost 4 bases to trimming and J lost 0 bases; unmatched junction nucleotides: 19.

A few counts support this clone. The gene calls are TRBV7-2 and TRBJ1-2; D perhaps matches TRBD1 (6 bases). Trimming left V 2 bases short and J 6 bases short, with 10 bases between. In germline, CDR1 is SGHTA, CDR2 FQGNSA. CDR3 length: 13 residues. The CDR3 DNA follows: TGTGCCAGCAGCTTACAGGGGAGGGATGGCTACACCTTC. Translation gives CASSLQGRDGYTF.

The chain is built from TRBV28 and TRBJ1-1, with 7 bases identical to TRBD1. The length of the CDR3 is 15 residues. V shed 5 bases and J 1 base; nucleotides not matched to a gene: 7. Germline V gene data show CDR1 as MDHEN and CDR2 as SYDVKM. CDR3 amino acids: CASSGNRGWNTEAFF. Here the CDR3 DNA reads TGTGCCAGCAGTGGGAACAGGGGTTGGAACACTGAAGCTTTCTTT.

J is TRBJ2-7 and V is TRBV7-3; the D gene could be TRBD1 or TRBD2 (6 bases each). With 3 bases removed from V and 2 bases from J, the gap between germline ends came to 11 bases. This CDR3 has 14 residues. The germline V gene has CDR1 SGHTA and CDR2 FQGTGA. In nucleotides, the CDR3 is TGTGCCAGCAGCTTGGGGGGCGTACCCTACGAGCAGTACTTC. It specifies CASSLGGVPYEQYF.

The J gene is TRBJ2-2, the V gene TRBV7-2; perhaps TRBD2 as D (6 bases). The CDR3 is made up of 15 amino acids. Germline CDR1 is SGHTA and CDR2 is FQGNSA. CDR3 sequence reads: CALEARDFDTGELFF. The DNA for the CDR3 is TGTGCTTTAGAAGCAAGGGACTTTGACACCGGGGAGCTGTTTTTT.

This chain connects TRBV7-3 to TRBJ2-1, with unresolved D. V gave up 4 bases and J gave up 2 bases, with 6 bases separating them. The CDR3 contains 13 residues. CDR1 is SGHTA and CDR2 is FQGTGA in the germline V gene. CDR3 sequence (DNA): TGTGCCAGCAGCTCCCGGGCCTACAATGAGCAGTTCTTC. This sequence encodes CASSSRAYNEQFF. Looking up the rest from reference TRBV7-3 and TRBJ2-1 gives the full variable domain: GAGVSQTPSNKVTEKGKYVELRCDPISGHTALYWYRQSLGQGPEFLIYFQGTGAADDSGLPNDRFFAVRPEGSVSTLKIQRTERGDSAVYLCASSSRAYNEQFFGPGTRLTVL.

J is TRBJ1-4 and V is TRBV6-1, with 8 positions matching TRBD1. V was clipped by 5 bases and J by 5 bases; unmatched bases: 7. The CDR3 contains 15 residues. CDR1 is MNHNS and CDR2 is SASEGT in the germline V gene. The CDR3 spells CASSSGQGLNEKLFF. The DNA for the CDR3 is TGTGCCAGCAGTAGTGGACAGGGCCTGAATGAAAAACTGTTTTTT.

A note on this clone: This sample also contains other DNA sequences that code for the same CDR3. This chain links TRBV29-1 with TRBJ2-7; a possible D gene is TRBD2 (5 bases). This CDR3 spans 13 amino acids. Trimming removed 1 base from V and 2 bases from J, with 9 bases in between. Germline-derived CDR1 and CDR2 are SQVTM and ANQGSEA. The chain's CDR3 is CSVEVSGTYEQYF. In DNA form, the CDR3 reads TGCAGCGTTGAAGTATCGGGGACCTACGAGCAGTACTTC.

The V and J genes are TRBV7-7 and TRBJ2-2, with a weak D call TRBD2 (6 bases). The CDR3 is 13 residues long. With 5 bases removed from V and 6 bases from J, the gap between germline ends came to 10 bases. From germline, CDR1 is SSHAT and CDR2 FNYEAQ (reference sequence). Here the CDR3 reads CASSPSGAGELFF. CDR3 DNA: TGTGCCAGCAGCCCATCGGGGGCCGGGGAGCTGTTTTTT.

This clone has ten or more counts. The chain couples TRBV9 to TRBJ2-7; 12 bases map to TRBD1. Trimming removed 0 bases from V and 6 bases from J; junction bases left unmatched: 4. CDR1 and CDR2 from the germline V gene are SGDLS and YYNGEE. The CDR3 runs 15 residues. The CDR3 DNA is TGTGCCAGCAGCGTAGGGGACAGGGGGCTGGGCGAGCAGTACTTC. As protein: CASSVGDRGLGEQYF.

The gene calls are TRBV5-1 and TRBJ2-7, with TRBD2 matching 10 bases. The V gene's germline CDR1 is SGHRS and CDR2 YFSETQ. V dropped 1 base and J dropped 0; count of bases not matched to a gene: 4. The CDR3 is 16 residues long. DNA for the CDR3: TGCGCCAGCAGCTTGATCGGACTAGCGGCCTCCTACGAGCAGTACTTC. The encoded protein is CASSLIGLAASYEQYF.

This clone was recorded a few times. CDR3 coding DNA: TGTGCCTGGACGGCACAGACGAACACTGAAGCTTTCTTT. Its protein product is CAWTAQTNTEAFF. J is TRBJ1-1 and V is TRBV30, with D unresolved. There are 13 residues in the CDR3. V was cut by 4 bases and J by 1 base, with 10 bases left in between. CDR1 GTSNPN and CDR2 SVGIG come from the germline V gene (reference sequence).

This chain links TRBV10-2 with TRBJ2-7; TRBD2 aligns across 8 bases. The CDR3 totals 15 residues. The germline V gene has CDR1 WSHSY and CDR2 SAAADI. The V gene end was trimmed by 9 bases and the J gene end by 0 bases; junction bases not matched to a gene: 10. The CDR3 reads CASQSAGGYSYEQYF. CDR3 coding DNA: TGCGCCAGTCAGTCGGCGGGAGGCTACTCCTACGAGCAGTACTTC.

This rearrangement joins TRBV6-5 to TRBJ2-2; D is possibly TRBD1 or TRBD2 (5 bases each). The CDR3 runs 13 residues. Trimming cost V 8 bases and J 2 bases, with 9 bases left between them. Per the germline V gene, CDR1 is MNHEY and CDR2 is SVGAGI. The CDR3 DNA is TGTGCCAGCTTCAGGGACAACACCGGGGAGCTGTTTTTT. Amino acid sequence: CASFRDNTGELFF.